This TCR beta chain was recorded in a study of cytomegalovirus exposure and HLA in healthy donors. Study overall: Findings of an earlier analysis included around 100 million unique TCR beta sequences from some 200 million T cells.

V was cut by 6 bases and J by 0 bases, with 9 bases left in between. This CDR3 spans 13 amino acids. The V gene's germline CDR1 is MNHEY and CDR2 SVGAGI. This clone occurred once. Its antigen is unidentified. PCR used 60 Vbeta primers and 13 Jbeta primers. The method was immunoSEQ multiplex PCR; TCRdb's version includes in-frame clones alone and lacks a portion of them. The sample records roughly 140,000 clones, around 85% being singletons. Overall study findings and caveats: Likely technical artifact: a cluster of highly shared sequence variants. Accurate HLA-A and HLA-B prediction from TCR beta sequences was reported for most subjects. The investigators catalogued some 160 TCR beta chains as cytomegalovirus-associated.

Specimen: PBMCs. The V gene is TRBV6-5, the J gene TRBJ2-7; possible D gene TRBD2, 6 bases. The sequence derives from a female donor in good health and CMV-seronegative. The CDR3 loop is CASSRETSYEQYF. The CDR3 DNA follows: TGTGCCAGCAGCCGGGAGACCTCCTACGAGCAGTACTTC.